What follows are 16 T cell receptor beta chains derived from one specimen sequenced in a study of molecular identifiers for immune sequencing clone quantification. TCRdb called the PCR reads again in MiXCR, with one record for every CDR3 protein. Among a few hundred thousand distinct CDR3 sequences, about a fifth were seen once, and the ten largest hold approximately 0.8%. Sequenced material: naive CD8+ T cells from blood, with Jurkat cell RNA spiked in. Noted subset: FACS-sorted CD8+CD4-CCR7+CD45RA+ naive T cells. Every receptor here comes from a human donor in good health. Some libraries in this study had Jurkat cell RNA spiked in.

The V call is TRBV4-1, the J call TRBJ2-7; 11 nucleotides align to TRBD2. From germline, CDR1 is MGHRA and CDR2 YSYEKL. Trimming took 3 bases from V and 3 from J; bases not matched to a gene: 4. The CDR3 totals 15 residues. The CDR3 bases are TGCGCCAGCAGCCAGATACTAGCGGGAGACTACGAGCAGTACTTC. Protein: CASSQILAGDYEQYF.

This clonotype appeared many times. The chain recombines TRBV6-1 with TRBJ2-6; D is perhaps TRBD1 (7 bases). Trimming left V 2 bases short and J 2 bases short, with 13 bases between. The germline gives CDR1 MNHNS, CDR2 SASEGT. The length of the CDR3 is 17 residues. This chain's CDR3 is CASSENRGGAGANVLTF. The CDR3 DNA sequence: TGTGCCAGCAGTGAAAACAGGGGAGGAGCTGGGGCCAACGTCCTGACTTTC.

This clonotype was observed many times. The rearrangement joins TRBV29-1 to TRBJ2-2; weak D call: TRBD1 (5 bases). This CDR3 has 15 amino acids. Germline values: CDR1 SQVTM, CDR2 ANQGSEA. Trimming shortened V by 5 bases and J by 0 bases, and 13 bases separated the two germline ends. CDR3 residues: CSVTGRRPNTGELFF. The CDR3 DNA reads as TGCAGCGTTACAGGACGGAGACCGAACACCGGGGAGCTGTTTTTT.

This clonotype was observed a handful of times. The chain joins TRBV19 to TRBJ2-1; the D is unclear. The CDR3 is 10 amino acids. V lost 9 bases, J lost 9 bases, and 9 bases lay in between. From germline, CDR1 is LNHDA and CDR2 SQIVND (reference sequence). CDR3 nucleotides: TGTGCCAGCGGCCTCCCTGAGCAGTTCTTC. This translates into CASGLPEQFF.

In DNA form, the CDR3 reads TGTGCCAGTAGTATCATGGAGGGGGTGAACACTGAAGCTTTCTTT. Protein sequence: CASSIMEGVNTEAFF. The chain is built from TRBV19 and TRBJ1-1, with a tentative D call TRBD1 (6 bases). Per the germline V gene, CDR1 is LNHDA and CDR2 is SQIVND (reference sequence). The CDR3 spans 15 residues. The V gene lost 3 bases and the J gene lost 0 bases, with 11 bases spanning the gap. The variable domain in full, completed from reference TRBV19 and TRBJ1-1, reads DGGITQSPKYLFRKEGQNVTLSCEQNLNHDAMYWYRQDPGQGLRLIYYSQIVNDFQKGDIAEGYSVSREKKESFPLTVTSAQKNPTAFYLCASSIMEGVNTEAFFGQGTRLTVV.

In its sample, this clonotype was seen many times. The chain has TRBV12-5 and TRBJ2-5; 8 bases are shared with TRBD1. This CDR3 contains 16 residues. CDR1 LGHNT and CDR2 FRNRAP come from the germline V gene. Unmatched junction bases numbered 8, after V lost 2 bases and J lost 3 bases. The CDR3: CASGLPNSTGEETQYF. Here the CDR3 DNA reads TGTGCTAGTGGTTTGCCAAACTCGACAGGGGAAGAGACCCAGTACTTC. Together with reference TRBV12-5 and TRBJ2-5, the CDR3 gives the full variable domain: DARVTQTPRHKVTEMGQEVTMRCQPILGHNTVFWYRQTMMQGLELLAYFRNRAPLDDSGMPKDRFSAEMPDATLATLKIQPSEPRDSAVYFCASGLPNSTGEETQYFGPGTRLLVL.

This clonotype was seen a few times. This chain links TRBV6-1 with TRBJ2-2; 14 bases are a match to TRBD2. J lost 3 bases, V lost 4 bases, and 1 base had no gene match. CDR1 is MNHNS, CDR2 SASEGT, per germline. This CDR3 comprises 16 residues. CDR3 region: CASSGTSGRHTGELFF. The CDR3 DNA is TGTGCCAGCAGTGGGACTAGCGGGAGGCACACCGGGGAGCTGTTTTTT.

In its sample, this clonotype was seen a few times. CDR3 nucleotides: TGTGCCAGCAGTCCGATTGGGCTAGCGGGCGCAGATACGCAGTATTTT. Translated: CASSPIGLAGADTQYF. The chain recombines TRBV27 with TRBJ2-3; 8 nucleotides agree with TRBD2. The germline V gene encodes CDR1 MNHEY and CDR2 SMNVEV (reference sequence). V gave up 5 bases and J gave up 4 bases; unmatched junction bases: 11. The CDR3 length is 16 residues.

Remarks on this clonotype: The junction departs from germline at one end; a sequencing error may be responsible. V usage is TRBV9 and J usage is TRBJ1-1, with 7 bases fitting TRBD1. The CDR3 has 15 residues. CDR1 SGDLS and CDR2 YYNGEE come from the germline V gene. This CDR3 reads CASSTPGQRNTGAFF. CDR3 DNA sequence: TGTGCCAGCAGCACGCCGGGACAGAGGAACACTGGAGCTTTCTTT.

The table lists this clonotype with many counts. The chain carries TRBV11-2 and TRBJ2-3; 13 bases are a match to TRBD2. The CDR3 is 18 residues long. Germline V CDR1 and CDR2: SGHAT, FQNNGV. V dropped 3 bases and J dropped 0; count of bases not matched to a gene: 6. CDR3 nucleotide sequence: TGTGCCAGCAGCTTGGGAAGGACTAGCGGGGGTAGCACAGATACGCAGTATTTT. This encodes CASSLGRTSGGSTDTQYF.

In the case of this clonotype: A read error may be the cause here, since a much bigger clone is one base away. This CDR3 reads CASSMAHGGIQYF. The CDR3 nucleotides read TGTGCCAGTAGTATGGCGCATGGTGGGATCCAGTACTTC. This rearrangement joins TRBV19 to TRBJ2-5; D ambiguous. The CDR3 runs 13 residues. V lost 3 bases to trimming and J lost 10 bases, with 15 bases between them. The germline CDR1 and CDR2 sequences are LNHDA and SQIVND (reference sequence). The full variable domain, its missing parts supplied by reference TRBV19 and TRBJ2-5, is DGGITQSPKYLFRKEGQNVTLSCEQNLNHDAMYWYRQDPGQGLRLIYYSQIVNDFQKGDIAEGYSVSREKKESFPLTVTSAQKNPTAFYLCASSMAHGGIQYFGPGTRLLVL.

As concerns this clonotype: Germline is not matched at one junction end, which may reflect a read error. V and J are TRBV11-2 and TRBJ2-2; D is unresolved. CDR3 size: 16 residues. Germline V gives CDR1 SGHAT, CDR2 FQNNGV. CDR3 residues: CACSPFAVASTGELFF. DNA of the CDR3: TGTGCCTGCAGCCCCTTCGCAGTAGCATCCACCGGGGAGCTGTTTTTT.

This clonotype has just a few counts. The V and J genes are TRBV2 and TRBJ1-1; D is ambiguous. This CDR3 spans 15 amino acids. V was trimmed by 4 bases and J by 1 base, leaving 13 bases between them. Looked up from germline, CDR1 is SNHLY and CDR2 is FYNNEI. The CDR3 DNA is TGTGCCAGCAGTGCTTCACGGAACCAGAACACTGAAGCTTTCTTT. As protein: CASSASRNQNTEAFF.

This clonotype appeared a few times. The rearrangement links TRBV6-2 or TRBV6-3 to TRBJ2-5, with a tentative D call TRBD2 (6 bases). This CDR3 is 16 amino acids long. Germline CDR1 reads MNHEY; CDR2 reads SVGEGT. The germline V and J ends were trimmed by 2 bases and 4 bases, with 17 bases remaining between them. CDR3 residues: CASSYTSWPVGETQYF. In DNA form, the CDR3 reads TGTGCCAGCAGTTACACTAGCTGGCCCGTAGGAGAGACCCAGTACTTC.

This clonotype has a count of ten or more. This rearrangement joins TRBV6-5 to TRBJ2-7, with 8 nucleotides matching TRBD1. Germline loops: CDR1 MNHEY, CDR2 SVGAGI. V lost 6 bases and J lost 3; bases outside the gene matches: 7. The CDR3 has 14 residues. CDR3 coding DNA: TGTGCCAGCAGCCTCAACAGGGGGAGCTACGAGCAGTACTTC. Protein product: CASSLNRGSYEQYF.

In regard to this clonotype: This may stem from a read error, because a much larger clone lies one nucleotide away. The chain links TRBV6-2 or TRBV6-3 to TRBJ1-6; D is perhaps TRBD1 (6 bases). V shed 6 bases and J shed 10 bases, with 19 bases lying between them. The germline V gene has CDR1 MNHEY and CDR2 SVGEGT. This CDR3 spans 15 amino acids. The chain's CDR3 is CASSSFTGSFSPLHF. CDR3 in DNA: TGTGCCAGCAGCTCCTTCACAGGGAGCTTCTCACCCCTCCACTTT.